Listed below are T cell receptor beta chains from one sample, sequenced in a study of regulatory T cells in long-lasting Graves disease. TCRdb passed the multiplex PCR reads through MiXCR, listing each CDR3 protein once. The top ten clones hold approximately 14% of a sample with about half a million distinct CDR3 sequences, approximately 23% of them seen once. Source: peripheral blood mononuclear cells (PBMCs), taken when the disease was refractory, from a patient treated with antithyroid drugs. Every receptor here comes from a female donor with Graves disease. Each CDR3 is given with its conserved first and last residue. The D gene is left open where the match is weak. Some rows have no size entry. The others give once, few or many, or a class for an expanded clone.

12 TRBJ1-2 - TRBV7-2 many TGTGCCAGCAGCTTAGATGGGGGTGGCTACACCTTC CASSLDGGGYTF
15 TRBJ2-2 TRBD1 TRBV7-7 few TGTGCTAGCAGCCCCGACAGGGAAGGCACCGGGGAGCTGTTTTTT CASSPDREGTGELFF
18 TRBJ1-4 TRBD1 TRBV29-1 - TGCAGCGTTGGGACGACAGGGCCGCTTGGGCCCTCTGATGAAAAACTGTTTTTT CSVGTTGPLGPSDEKLFF
15 TRBJ1-1 TRBD1 TRBV5-1 - TGTGCCAGCAATGTCGCGGGACAGAAGAACACTGAAGCTTTCTTT CASNVAGQKNTEAFF
13 TRBJ1-2 TRBD1 TRBV4-1 - TGCGCCAGCAGCCAAGGGAGGACAGGGGACTACACCTTC CASSQGRTGDYTF
14 TRBJ2-7 - TRBV12-3/TRBV12-4 - TGTGCCAGCAGACGCACCGGGACACCATACGAGCAGTACTTC CASRRTGTPYEQYF
12 TRBJ2-7 - TRBV5-8 - TGTGCCAGCAGTCATATCCCCTACGAGCAGTACTTC CASSHIPYEQYF
13 TRBJ2-1 - TRBV2 - TGTGCCAGCAGAGAGACTAGATACAATGAGCAGTTCTTC CASRETRYNEQFF
13 TRBJ2-2 - TRBV24-1 - TGTGCCACCAGTGATGAGAACACCGGGGAGCTGTTTTTT CATSDENTGELFF
13 TRBJ1-1 - TRBV11-3 - TGTGCCGGCAGCCCTCAGAGTTTCACTGAAGCTTTCTTT CAGSPQSFTEAFF
16 TRBJ2-2 - TRBV12-3/TRBV12-4 many TGTGCCAGCAGTTCGGGTTTTGGCCAGAACACCGGGGAGCTGTTTTTT CASSSGFGQNTGELFF
15 TRBJ1-2 TRBD1 TRBV9 - TGTGCCAGCAGCGGGCTAGGGACAGGTCAATATGGCTACACCTTC CASSGLGTGQYGYTF
15 TRBJ2-2 TRBD2 TRBV12-3/TRBV12-4 many TGTGCCAGCTATAGCGGGAGTAGGTTCACCGGGGAGCTGTTTTTT CASYSGSRFTGELFF
12 TRBJ1-5 - TRBV19 few TGTGCCAGCCGACGGGGAAATCAGCCCCAGCATTTT CASRRGNQPQHF
12 TRBJ2-5 - TRBV7-2 many TGTGCCAGCAGGGTTGGGGTGGAGACCCAGTACTTC CASRVGVETQYF
14 TRBJ1-5 - TRBV2 many TGTGCCAGCAGTGAAGGCGATGGCAATCAGCCCCAGCATTTT CASSEGDGNQPQHF
19 TRBJ2-5 TRBD1 TRBV19 few TGTGCCAGTAGTCCTAGACAGGGGGCTATCGGGAGCCGGAGTGAGACCCAGTACTTC CASSPRQGAIGSRSETQYF
14 TRBJ1-5 TRBD1 TRBV6-5 many TGTGCCAGCAGTTTGGACAGGCCCGATCAGCCCCAGCATTTT CASSLDRPDQPQHF
20 TRBJ1-3 TRBD1 TRBV11-2 few TGTGCCAGCAGCTTCACCGGGACAGGGGGCAATTTCAACTCTGGAAACACCATATATTTT CASSFTGTGGNFNSGNTIYF
12 TRBJ2-5 - TRBV20-1 - TGCAGTGCTAGGGATAACCGGGAGACCCAGTACTTC CSARDNRETQYF
13 TRBJ1-2 - TRBV11-2 - TGTGCCAGCAGCTTACTCTTGGGCTATGGCTACACCTTC CASSLLLGYGYTF
18 TRBJ2-5 TRBD2 TRBV3-1 - TGTGCCAGCAGCCAAGATTCATTGGGGGGGGGACTCCAAGAGACCCAGTACTTC CASSQDSLGGGLQETQYF
14 TRBJ2-7 - TRBV6-2/TRBV6-3 many TGTGCCAGCAGTTACCCAACCGGAACCTACGAGCAGTACTTC CASSYPTGTYEQYF
13 TRBJ1-1 TRBD1 TRBV19 - TGTGCCAGTAGTATAGGGGACAGCTCAAAAGCTTTCTTT CASSIGDSSKAFF
15 TRBJ2-7 TRBD1 TRBV7-2 - TGTGCCAGCAGCTTCGCTCCGGGACAGACCTACGAGCAGTACTTC CASSFAPGQTYEQYF
14 TRBJ1-3 - TRBV28 many TGTGCCAGCAGCTTAGTAGGGTACGGAAACACCATATATTTT CASSLVGYGNTIYF
14 TRBJ1-2 - TRBV7-2 many TGTGCCAGCAGCTTAGATTTCGGGGGCGGTGGCTACACCTTC CASSLDFGGGGYTF
17 TRBJ2-3 - TRBV11-2 - TGTGCCAGCAGCTTAGACTCTGTAATTACTAGCACAGATACGCAGTATTTT CASSLDSVITSTDTQYF
14 TRBJ2-1 TRBD2 TRBV2 - TGTGCCAGCAGCGTACTAGCGGGGGACAATGAGCAGTTCTTC CASSVLAGDNEQFF
14 TRBJ2-7 - TRBV20-1 few TGCAGTGCTAGAGTACGGCTTGGCGTGTACGAGCAGTACTTC CSARVRLGVYEQYF
13 TRBJ1-2 TRBD1 TRBV20-1 - TGCAGTGCTAGAGACGACAGGGGGCGCGGCTACACCTTC CSARDDRGRGYTF
13 TRBJ1-2 - TRBV6-2/TRBV6-3 - TGTGCCAGCAGTTACTCGGCCAGCTATGGCTACACCTTC CASSYSASYGYTF
13 TRBJ2-5 - TRBV7-8 many TGTGCCAGCAGCCCCCGGGACCCCCGGACCCAGTACTTC CASSPRDPRTQYF
14 TRBJ1-4 TRBD1 TRBV7-2 many TGTGCCAGCAGCTTAGAGCAGGGGGGAGAAAAACTGTTTTTT CASSLEQGGEKLFF
13 TRBJ1-2 TRBD1 TRBV12-3/TRBV12-4 many TGTGCCAGCAGGGACAGGGAGTCCTATGGCTACACCTTC CASRDRESYGYTF
13 TRBJ2-5 TRBD1 TRBV19 - TGTGCCACGGGACAGACCTTCCAAGAGACCCAGTACTTC CATGQTFQETQYF
16 TRBJ2-7 TRBD2 TRBV7-2 few TGTGCCAGCAGCCCCTACTCTAGCGGAGGCTCCTACGAGCAGTACTTC CASSPYSSGGSYEQYF
15 TRBJ2-5 TRBD1 TRBV20-1 many TGCAGTGCTACGGGACAGGGGGCGAGGGGAGAGACCCAGTACTTC CSATGQGARGETQYF
16 TRBJ2-5 TRBD2 TRBV2 many TGTGCCAGCACTCTCGGACTAGCGGGAGGGGAAGAGACCCAGTACTTC CASTLGLAGGEETQYF
13 TRBJ2-2 - TRBV24-1 - TGTGCCACCAAGGGTAGTGACACCGGGGAGCTGTTTTTT CATKGSDTGELFF
15 TRBJ1-5 - TRBV27 many TGTGCCAGCAGCTCGGGTCAGGGAAGAGGTCAGCCCCAGCATTTT CASSSGQGRGQPQHF
15 TRBJ2-6 - TRBV15 many TGTGCCACCCTGGGGTTAAGGTCTGGGGCCAACGTCCTGACTTTC CATLGLRSGANVLTF
15 TRBJ2-2 - TRBV6-5 - TGTGCCAGCAGTTATGTTGACAGAAGCACCGGGGAGCTGTTTTTT CASSYVDRSTGELFF